What follows is one T cell receptor (beta chain) and its context. Authors' processing steps: Amplification from reference gene primers served as the basis for estimated nucleated cell counts. Repertoires were generated with immunoSEQ multiplex PCR, while TCRdb's copy carries only in-frame clones and drops some. D and trimming come from the DNA, and the V and J calls and clone size come from that table. The profile covers some 94,000 clones, with around 67% appearing a single time and 20% to 25% taken by the ten largest. This entry is derived from a study of blood T cell repertoires in COVID-19. Study context: Samples taken during acute and convalescent COVID-19 were collected in the United States, Italy and Spain. T cells, B-cell-depleted T cells, or PBMCs provided the cDNA or gDNA that served as material.

The CDR3 totals 15 residues. Germline values: CDR1 LNHDA, CDR2 SQIVND (reference sequence). V dropped 3 bases and J dropped 2; count of bases not matched to a gene: 4. V is TRBV19 and J is TRBJ1-5, with 7 bases that match TRBD1. The sequence came from a woman aged 55-69 years in a cohort sampled during active or convalescent COVID-19. Sequencing was done on a sample of peripheral blood. The CDR3 DNA is TGTGCCAGTAGTATTGGTCAGGGGGGCAATCAGCCCCAGCATTTT. It is translated as CASSIGQGGNQPQHF.